This T cell receptor beta chain derives from a study of T cell repertoires and HLA-DP antigens. V was cut by 6 bases and J by 10 bases, with 28 bases left in between. The CDR3 covers 17 residues. CDR1 and CDR2 (germline): SGHRS, YFSETQ. Turning to this clone: The antigen remains undetermined.

Average purity of the negatively selected CD4+ T cells was 97.7%. Clones were sequenced by immunoSEQ multiplex PCR, and TCRdb holds only the in-frame ones, with some missing. The table shows more than 90,000 clones, with about 92% occurring only once. Sequenced input: CD4+ T cells from PBMCs. This receptor was obtained from a woman under 30 in good health and CMV-seronegative. The chain has TRBV5-1 and TRBJ2-2; perhaps TRBD1 as D (6 bases). The CDR3 sequence is CASTPTGHLGEHLELFF. CDR3 DNA sequence: TGCGCCAGCACCCCGACAGGCCACCTGGGGGAACACCTGGAGCTGTTTTTT.